A single sample is the source of the 9 T cell receptor beta chains below, sequenced in a study of T cell repertoires in cytomegalovirus infection. Their specific antigens are unknown. MiXCR, applied by TCRdb to the reads, yields one record per CDR3 protein. The sample has approximately 600,000 distinct CDR3 sequences; around 40% are singletons. The source was cultured PBMCs, collected from culture after CMV antigen stimulation. These receptors all stem from a human donor in good health (CMV status not recorded). Some clones in this sample may be carry-over from other donors' samples.

This clonotype was found a few times. The chain uses TRBV20-1 and TRBJ2-3; D possibly corresponds to TRBD1 (5 bases). There are 14 residues in the CDR3. V was shortened by 6 bases and J by 0 bases, with 13 bases between the two germline ends. The germline V gene encodes CDR1 DFQATT and CDR2 SNEGSKA (reference sequence). CDR3 nucleotide sequence: TGCAGTGCGCCCAGGGCTTCTAGCACAGATACGCAGTATTTT. Translation gives CSAPRASSTDTQYF.

This clonotype was counted between two and nine times. V gene TRBV20-1 combines with J gene TRBJ1-1; 8 bases are shared with TRBD1. This CDR3 has 13 residues. CDR1 is DFQATT and CDR2 is SNEGSKA in the germline V gene (reference sequence). Trimming at V came to 6 bases and at J to 0 bases, leaving 3 bases not matched to a gene. CDR3 DNA: TGCAGTGCCGGGGACAGGCTGAACACTGAAGCTTTCTTT. Translation gives CSAGDRLNTEAFF.

V is TRBV6-6 and J is TRBJ2-5; D uncertain. Germline V gene lookup returns CDR1 MNHNY and CDR2 SVGAGI (reference sequence). V was cut by 2 bases and J by 2 bases, with 3 bases left in between. The CDR3 covers 12 residues. CDR3 sequence reads: CASSYAQETQYF. Here the CDR3 DNA reads TGTGCCAGCAGTTACGCTCAAGAGACCCAGTACTTC.

The chain links TRBV3-1 to TRBJ1-5; D gene uncertain. Trimming shortened V by 0 bases and J by 6 bases, and 6 bases separated the two germline ends. The CDR3 loop spans 13 amino acids. Per germline, CDR1 LGHDT and CDR2 YNNKEL (reference sequence). The CDR3, as DNA: TGTGCCAGCAGCCAAGATTGGGTTCAGCCCCAGCATTTT. Translated: CASSQDWVQPQHF. The entire variable domain, with the rest obtained from reference TRBV3-1 and TRBJ1-5, is as follows: DTAVSQTPKYLVTQMGNDKSIKCEQNLGHDTMYWYKQDSKKFLKIMFSYNNKELIINETVPNRFSPKSPDKAHLNLHINSLELGDSAVYFCASSQDWVQPQHFGDGTRLSIL.

The chain has TRBV6-2 or TRBV6-3 and TRBJ1-1, with 7 bases that match TRBD1. This CDR3 is built from 13 residues. The trim removed 5 bases at V and 10 bases at J, leaving 10 bases unmatched. Germline CDR1 reads MNHEY; CDR2 reads SVGEGT. CDR3 sequence (DNA): TGTGCCAGCAGTCCCCAGGGGGGTGTGCGAGCTTTCTTT. Translation gives CASSPQGGVRAFF.

A few counts support this clonotype. The V gene is TRBV2, the J gene TRBJ2-5; TRBD1 might be the D (5 bases). V was pared by 5 bases and J by 0 bases, with 10 bases between. CDR3 length: 14 residues. Germline CDR1 reads SNHLY; CDR2 reads FYNNEI. For the CDR3, the DNA is TGTGCCAGCAGTCCCGACAGAAACCAAGAGACCCAGTACTTC. This encodes CASSPDRNQETQYF.

This chain uses TRBV6-1 with TRBJ2-3; TRBD2 agrees at 8 bases. The germline V gene encodes CDR1 MNHNS and CDR2 SASEGT. There are 15 residues in the CDR3. The J segment lost 0 bases and the V segment lost 7 bases, leaving 6 bases of the junction unmatched. The chain's CDR3 is CASKERGTSTDTQYF. The CDR3 DNA reads TGTGCCAGCAAGGAGCGGGGGACTAGCACAGATACGCAGTATTTT.

This clonotype was observed a handful of times. Here the CDR3 DNA reads TGTGCCAGCAGCCCTAGGGGTAGCGGGGCCCAGGGGTTCTTC. It yields the protein CASSPRGSGAQGFF. The rearrangement joins TRBV7-6 to TRBJ2-1, with 8 bases aligning to TRBD2. Per the germline V gene, CDR1 is SGHVS and CDR2 is FNYEAQ. This CDR3 region has 14 residues. The junction had 15 bases not matched to a gene; V was cut back by 5 bases and J by 15 bases.

The chain combines TRBV11-2 with TRBJ2-7, with a tentative D call TRBD2 (6 bases). V lost 8 bases and J lost 5, with 16 bases in between. Germline CDR1 and CDR2: SGHAT and FQNNGV. This CDR3 region has 13 residues. The CDR3 protein is CASRGSGVHEQYF. Written as DNA, the CDR3 is TGTGCCAGCCGGGGGTCGGGAGTCCACGAGCAGTACTTC.